This T cell receptor beta chain is drawn from a study of blood T cell repertoires in COVID-19. Background on the study: Acute-phase and convalescent COVID-19 samples originated in the United States, Italy and Spain. Sources were T cells, B-cell-depleted T cells, or PBMCs; the material itself was cDNA or gDNA.

Under the authors' procedure: How many nucleated cells were present was estimated from reference gene primer amplification. The method was immunoSEQ multiplex PCR; TCRdb's version includes in-frame clones alone and lacks a portion of them. D and trimming come from the DNA, and the V and J calls and clone size come from that table. The repertoire includes approximately 260,000 clones, around 87% of them detected once, and less than 4% sits in the top ten. The germline CDR1 and CDR2 sequences are MDHEN and SYDVKM. This CDR3 is built from 15 residues. The V segment lost 7 bases and the J segment 3 bases; nucleotides outside the gene matches: 9.

This chain links TRBV28 with TRBJ1-5; 7 bases are shared with TRBD1. The receptor was derived from a man aged 18 to 29 with active or convalescent COVID-19. Sequenced sample: peripheral blood. In DNA, the CDR3 is TGTGCCAGCAATGGGGGACAGACTTACAATCAGCCCCAGCATTTT. This sequence encodes CASNGGQTYNQPQHF.